This T cell receptor beta chain emerged from a study of cytomegalovirus exposure and HLA in healthy donors (dated by TCRdb to 2017 to 2019). The study in broad terms: According to a later analysis, one platform produced both the 120 validation repertoires and the 666 repertoires of the first cohort. The aim of the study was to test whether cataloging public T cell receptors could identify signatures of past pathogen exposure. Along with the roughly 670-subject first cohort, a separate validation cohort of over a hundred different subjects was used. High-throughput TCR immunosequencing, statistical association of individual TCRs with disease status, and machine learning were combined to predict cytomegalovirus infection status. General findings and caveats noted by the study authors: While some public TCRs were present in many individuals, most TCR sequences turned up only very rarely across donors. It was suggested by the authors that the approach could potentially be generalized to other disease states and immunological phenotypes. A total of 150 or so TCR beta chains were listed by the study as associated with cytomegalovirus. The classifier was reported to diagnose cytomegalovirus status with high specificity and sensitivity in both the original and validation cohorts. In vitro tests confirmed that a few of the cytomegalovirus-associated TCR beta chains recognize cytomegalovirus antigens. A later analysis lacked HLA typing for the validation cohort, so it scored co-occurrence in that cohort across all 110 or so repertoires. In a later analysis, TCRs clustered in the first cohort were found to also tend to co-occur in the roughly 130 validation repertoires, with roughly 93% of cluster scores above 0.

With respect to this clone: Its binding antigen is unknown. No base-level quality is on record; no much larger clone is a single base apart.

The donors belonged to the validation cohort of over a hundred subjects, which was separate from the roughly 700-subject first cohort. The library relied on the immunoSEQ multiplex PCR assay. On the study's bioinformatics: A statistical classification framework was built to diagnose cytomegalovirus status from the catalog of TCR beta chain sequences. TCRdb carries this immuneACCESS record with in-frame sequences only. Its versions omit some clonotypes, under half of them owing to an unresolved V gene in the studies checked, with the rest unexplained. The V and J calls and the clone size are those of that table, but D and trimming were determined from the DNA. Present in this sample are 230,000 or so clones, around 88% of which were seen just once. About 2.9% of the sample is held by the ten biggest clonotypes. The CDR3 sequence holds 16 residues, the cysteine and phenylalanine included. Only the CDR3 region is kept as DNA, spanning 48 bases read in frame from base 1. Trimming removed 4 bases from V and 0 bases from J; the gene matches leave 3 bases unexplained. CDR1 and CDR2 (MNHNS, SASEGT) derive from the germline V gene.

This clonotype was sampled from a woman aged 18-29 years in good health and CMV-seronegative. The specimen was PBMCs. The chain uses TRBV6-1 and TRBJ2-2; TRBD2 lines up with 9 middle nucleotides. At the DNA level, the sequence is TGTGCCAGCAGTGCCCTAGCGGGATCGAACACCGGGGAGCTGTTTTTT. This yields the protein CASSALAGSNTGELFF.